Shown below are 17 T cell receptor beta chains from a single sample sequenced in a study of early T cells in non-severe SARS-CoV-2 infection. TCRdb independently ran MiXCR on the 5' RACE reads; one entry per CDR3 protein. There are more than 60,000 distinct CDR3 sequences in the sample; approximately 13% occur only once, and about 8.5% lies in the top ten. Sequencing was performed on whole blood. These receptors originate from an adult who was a healthcare worker with PCR-confirmed SARS-CoV-2 infection or an uninfected control (not recorded which).

This clonotype was counted many times. This chain joins TRBV29-1 and TRBJ2-2; D call uncertain. V was shortened by 6 bases and J by 5 bases, with 13 bases between the two germline ends. The CDR3 totals 13 residues. Germline V gene sequence: CDR1 SQVTM, CDR2 ANQGSEA. Here the CDR3 reads CSVRFSGTGELFF. CDR3 DNA sequence: TGCAGCGTCCGTTTCAGTGGGACCGGGGAGCTGTTTTTT.

This clonotype has a handful of counts. The genes are TRBV7-2 and TRBJ2-2, with D possibly matching TRBD2 (5 bases). CDR3 length equals 16 residues. Germline assignment: CDR1 SGHTA and CDR2 FQGNSA. V lost 1 base, J lost 2 bases, and 11 bases lay in between. CDR3 DNA: TGTGCCAGCAGCTTAGGTCTAGCCGTTAACACCGGGGAGCTGTTTTTT. Translating gives CASSLGLAVNTGELFF.

In its sample, this clonotype was seen many times. The rearrangement joins TRBV27 to TRBJ1-5; D is unclear. CDR1 and CDR2 from the germline V gene are MNHEY and SMNVEV (reference sequence). The V end was cut by 2 bases, the J end by 4 bases, with 12 bases between. This CDR3 spans 15 amino acids. The CDR3 is CASSLGRRLNQPQHF. The CDR3 region has the DNA TGTGCCAGCAGTTTAGGCAGGCGCCTTAATCAGCCCCAGCATTTT.

The chain links TRBV29-1 to TRBJ2-3, with D perhaps matching TRBD2 (6 bases). The CDR3 consists of 14 residues. Germline V CDR1 and CDR2: SQVTM, ANQGSEA. V was cut by 0 bases and J by 3 bases, with 10 bases left in between. CDR3 bases: TGCAGCGTTGAAGATCGGAGGGAGACAGATACGCAGTATTTT. It codes for CSVEDRRETDTQYF.

This clonotype has just a few counts. This sequence joins TRBV28 and TRBJ1-1; 7 nucleotides agree with TRBD1. From germline, CDR1 is MDHEN and CDR2 SYDVKM. Germline trimming cut 3 bases from V and 6 bases from J; bases unmatched to any gene: 4. The CDR3 has 13 amino acids. The CDR3 loop reads CASSFGRGSEAFF. In nucleotides, the CDR3 is TGTGCCAGCAGTTTTGGCAGGGGGTCTGAAGCTTTCTTT.

This clonotype was detected only a few times. The CDR3 DNA reads TGCAGCCTGACAGGGAGCACAGATACGCAGTATTTT. It translates to CSLTGSTDTQYF. V and J are TRBV29-1 and TRBJ2-3; 7 positions match TRBD1. In germline, CDR1 is SQVTM, CDR2 ANQGSEA. With 8 bases clipped from V and 0 bases from J, the junction kept 2 bases outside the gene matches. The CDR3 totals 12 residues.

V usage is TRBV29-1 and J usage is TRBJ2-7; 8 nucleotides agree with TRBD2. Germline CDR1 is SQVTM and CDR2 is ANQGSEA. V dropped 4 bases and J dropped 2; count of bases not matched to a gene: 4. This CDR3 region has 13 residues. This CDR3 reads CSVAIAGPYEQYF. DNA of the CDR3: TGCAGCGTTGCTATAGCGGGACCCTACGAGCAGTACTTC.

The V and J genes are TRBV5-1 and TRBJ2-1, with 10 bases matching TRBD2. The V gene's germline CDR1 is SGHRS and CDR2 YFSETQ. V lost 4 bases to trimming and J lost 10 bases; unmatched junction nucleotides: 17. The CDR3 extends over 17 amino acids. Written as DNA, the CDR3 is TGCGCCAGCAGCCGCGCAGGACAGCGGGAGGGCCGGATGGAGCAGTTCTTC. It encodes CASSRAGQREGRMEQFF.

This chain connects TRBV29-1 to TRBJ2-7, with 9 bases matching TRBD1. V trimming: 7 bases; J trimming: 9 bases; junction bases outside the gene matches: 7. The CDR3 contains 11 residues. In germline, CDR1 is SQVTM, CDR2 ANQGSEA. Here the CDR3 DNA reads TGCAGCGGTGTTACAGGGGGCTGGCAGTACTTC. This gives the protein CSGVTGGWQYF.

The gene calls are TRBV20-1 and TRBJ1-6, with a tentative D call TRBD1 (6 bases). Germline CDR1 is DFQATT and CDR2 is SNEGSKA (reference sequence). The CDR3 spans 16 residues. Between the trimmed V and J ends, which lost 3 bases and 8 bases, there was a span of 20 bases. The CDR3 is CSARGGVHREDSPLHF. The DNA of the CDR3 is TGCAGTGCTAGGGGAGGGGTGCACAGGGAGGATTCACCCCTCCACTTT.

This clonotype was observed many times. The CDR3 spells CASSQEATVGEQYF. In DNA, the CDR3 is TGTGCCAGCAGCCAAGAAGCTACGGTTGGCGAGCAGTACTTC. This chain joins TRBV14 and TRBJ2-7, with D unresolved. CDR1 is SGHDN and CDR2 is FVKESK in the germline V gene. V was clipped by 0 bases and J by 6 bases, with 12 bases between them. The CDR3 covers 14 residues.

V usage is TRBV7-2 and J usage is TRBJ1-5, with D unresolved. Germline V gene lookup returns CDR1 SGHTA and CDR2 FQGNSA. The length of the CDR3 is 17 residues. V was trimmed by 3 bases and J by 2 bases, leaving 17 bases between them. The CDR3 is CASSFGRLGGGNQPQHF. The DNA of the CDR3 is TGTGCCAGCAGCTTCGGGCGACTGGGTGGCGGCAATCAGCCCCAGCATTTT.

This clonotype was picked up many times. The J gene is TRBJ2-1, the V gene TRBV3-1; 11 bases are a match to TRBD2. The CDR3 is made up of 17 amino acids. V shed 0 bases, J shed 12 bases, and the junction held 13 bases outside the gene matches. Germline V gives CDR1 LGHDT, CDR2 YNNKEL (reference sequence). The CDR3 coding sequence is TGTGCCAGCAGCCAAGATGCCCCGCCACTAGCGGGAGAGGGGCAGTTCTTC. It codes for CASSQDAPPLAGEGQFF.

This chain joins TRBV7-2 and TRBJ2-7; D is unclear. In germline, CDR1 is SGHTA, CDR2 FQGNSA. The CDR3 consists of 13 residues. The V and J ends lost 5 bases and 2 bases respectively, with 10 bases between them. The chain's CDR3 is CASSPLATYEQYF. The CDR3 coding sequence is TGTGCCAGCAGCCCTCTTGCAACCTACGAGCAGTACTTC. Full variable domain (missing parts from reference TRBV7-2 and TRBJ2-7): GAGVSQSPSNKVTEKGKDVELRCDPISGHTALYWYRQSLGQGLEFLIYFQGNSAPDKSGLPSDRFSAERTGGSVSTLTIQRTQQEDSAVYLCASSPLATYEQYFGPGTRLTVT.

This clonotype occurred many times. The chain has TRBV5-1 and TRBJ2-2; 7 bases are a match to TRBD2. J gave up 1 base and V 1 base, and 4 bases lay outside the gene matches. The germline gives CDR1 SGHRS, CDR2 YFSETQ. The CDR3 sequence is 16 residues long. The CDR3 spells CASSLSPSGNTGELFF. The CDR3 DNA is TGCGCCAGCAGCTTGTCTCCTAGCGGGAACACCGGGGAGCTGTTTTTT.

There are a few counts of this clonotype. V and J are TRBV20-1 and TRBJ2-7; no reliable D call. This CDR3 has 13 residues. Germline V gene lookup returns CDR1 DFQATT and CDR2 SNEGSKA (reference sequence). Trimming removed 0 bases from V and 9 bases from J, with 15 bases in between. The CDR3 is CSARDFAGLGQYF. CDR3 bases: TGCAGTGCTAGAGATTTTGCAGGTCTCGGGCAGTACTTC.

V and J are TRBV18 and TRBJ1-1; no clear D. CDR1 KGHSH and CDR2 LQKENI come from the germline V gene. This CDR3 has 11 amino acids. The ends were cut back, 6 bases at V and 4 bases at J, with 6 bases in the middle. CDR3 nucleotide sequence: TGTGCCAGCTCCGCGGGCACTGAAGCTTTCTTT. Its translation: CASSAGTEAFF. Using reference TRBV18 and TRBJ1-1 for the parts outside the CDR3, the full variable domain is NAGVMQNPRHLVRRRGQEARLRCSPMKGHSHVYWYRQLPEEGLKFMVYLQKENIIDESGMPKERFSAEFPKEGPSILRIQQVVRGDSAAYFCASSAGTEAFFGQGTRLTVV.